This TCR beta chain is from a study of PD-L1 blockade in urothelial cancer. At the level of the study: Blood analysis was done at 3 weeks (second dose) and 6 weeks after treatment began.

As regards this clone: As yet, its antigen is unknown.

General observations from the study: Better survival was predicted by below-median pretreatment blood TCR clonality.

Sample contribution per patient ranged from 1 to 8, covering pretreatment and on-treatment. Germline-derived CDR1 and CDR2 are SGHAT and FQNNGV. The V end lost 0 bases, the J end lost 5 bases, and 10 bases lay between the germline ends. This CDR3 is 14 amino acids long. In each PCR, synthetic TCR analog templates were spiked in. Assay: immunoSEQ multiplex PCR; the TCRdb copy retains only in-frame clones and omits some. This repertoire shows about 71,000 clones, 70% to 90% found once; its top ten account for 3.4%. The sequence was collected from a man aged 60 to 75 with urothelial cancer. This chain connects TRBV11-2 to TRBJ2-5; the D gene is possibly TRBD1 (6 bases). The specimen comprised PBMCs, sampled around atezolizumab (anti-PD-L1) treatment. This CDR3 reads CASSLEGARETQYF. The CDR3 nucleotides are TGTGCCAGCAGCTTAGAGGGGGCACGTGAGACCCAGTACTTC.